A selection of T cell receptor beta chains follows, all from one sample in a study of blood T cell repertoires in COVID-19. Here immunoSEQ multiplex PCR was the method, and the copy in TCRdb shows in-frame clones only, minus some. The table has 150,000 to 170,000 clones, roughly 80% seen once; the top ten hold about 12%. Material for sequencing was peripheral blood. All receptors come from a woman aged 55-70 years with COVID-19, enrolled during active disease. Both conserved end residues are part of each CDR3. Each record gives: D gene, J gene, V gene, clone size, CDR3 protein, CDR3 DNA. A D gene is named only where the DNA matches it firmly. Rows may omit the clone size; those that give it use once, few, many or a size class.

>-|TRBJ1-1|TRBV3-1/TRBV3-2|-
CASSPSHSPGGTEAFF
TGTGCCAGCAGCCCTTCTCACAGCCCCGGAGGGACTGAAGCTTTCTTT
>-|TRBJ1-1|TRBV9|few
CASSVAPGGTEAFF
TGTGCCAGCAGCGTAGCTCCGGGGGGCACTGAAGCTTTCTTT
>-|TRBJ1-2|TRBV11-1|-
CASSLRGFYGYTF
TGTGCCAGCAGCTTACGGGGTTTCTATGGCTACACCTTC
>TRBD1|TRBJ1-5|TRBV24-1|-
CATWTGINHQPQHF
TGTGCCACGTGGACAGGGATAAACCATCAGCCCCAGCATTTT
>-|TRBJ2-5|TRBV11-2|-
CASSLGSGRGSQETQYF
TGTGCCAGCAGCTTAGGATCGGGGCGGGGCAGCCAAGAGACCCAGTACTTC
>-|TRBJ1-5|TRBV11-2|few
CASGADQPQHF
TGTGCCAGCGGTGCAGATCAGCCCCAGCATTTT
>TRBD1|TRBJ1-5|TRBV19|few
CASSIYRGDNQPQHF
TGTGCCAGTAGTATTTACAGGGGAGACAATCAGCCCCAGCATTTT
>TRBD2|TRBJ2-2|TRBV6-5|-
CASSYPGLAGTGELFF
TGTGCCAGCAGTTACCCGGGACTAGCGGGGACCGGGGAGCTGTTTTTT
>TRBD2|TRBJ2-1|TRBV6-2/TRBV6-3|-
CASSSSGRANEQFF
TGTGCCAGCAGTTCTAGCGGGAGGGCGAATGAGCAGTTCTTC
>-|TRBJ2-1|TRBV19|-
CASSKAGRAAPPPYNEQFF
TGTGCCAGTAGTAAGGCGGGGAGAGCCGCCCCTCCACCTTACAATGAGCAGTTCTTC
>TRBD1|TRBJ2-1|TRBV9|-
CASSFKGTGAISSYNEQFF
TGTGCCAGCAGCTTCAAGGGGACAGGGGCCATTAGCTCCTACAATGAGCAGTTCTTC
>-|TRBJ2-5|TRBV5-4|few
CASSQGQIQETQYF
TGTGCCAGCAGCCAGGGACAAATCCAAGAGACCCAGTACTTC
>TRBD1|TRBJ1-5|TRBV6-5|-
CASSLGQGLVQPQHF
TGTGCCAGCAGTCTGGGACAGGGGTTAGTACAGCCCCAGCATTTT
>-|TRBJ1-1|TRBV6-5|-
CASTPGGRLREAFF
TGTGCCAGCACCCCGGGGGGCCGGCTGCGTGAAGCTTTCTTT
>-|TRBJ1-2|TRBV5-1|once
CASSFGIGNYGYTF
TGCGCCAGCAGCTTCGGCATCGGGAACTATGGCTACACCTTC
>-|TRBJ1-3|TRBV3-1/TRBV3-2|-
CASSPRHSASSGNTIYF
TGTGCCAGCAGCCCTCGGCACAGTGCAAGCTCTGGAAACACCATATATTTT
>-|TRBJ1-2|TRBV25-1|-
CASSQQGWDGYTF
TGTGCCAGCAGCCAACAGGGTTGGGATGGCTACACCTTC
>-|TRBJ1-3|TRBV5-3|-
CARSLDRWSSGNTIYF
TGTGCCAGAAGCTTGGATCGCTGGAGTTCTGGAAACACCATATATTTT
>TRBD2|TRBJ2-7|TRBV7-3|-
CASSPGTSGNEQYF
TGTGCCAGCAGCCCCGGGACTAGTGGAAACGAGCAGTACTTC
>-|TRBJ2-3|TRBV30|-
CAWSLGTWTDTQYF
TGTGCCTGGAGTTTAGGGACATGGACAGATACGCAGTATTTT
>TRBD1|TRBJ1-2|TRBV6-5|-
CASSYGTGVHGYTF
TGTGCCAGCAGTTACGGGACAGGGGTTCATGGCTACACCTTC
>-|TRBJ2-7|TRBV21-1|-
CASSKGGDRTYEQYF
TGTGCCAGCAGCAAAGGAGGAGACAGGACCTACGAGCAGTACTTC
>-|TRBJ1-3|TRBV5-1|-
CASSLARTASGNTIYF
TGCGCCAGCAGCTTGGCCCGGACAGCCTCTGGAAACACCATATATTTT
>-|TRBJ2-1|TRBV3-1/TRBV3-2|-
CASSQDLHEQFF
TGTGCCAGCAGCCAAGATCTTCATGAGCAGTTCTTC
>-|TRBJ1-3|TRBV6-5|-
CASSYDLEPSGNTIYF
TGTGCCAGCAGTTACGATCTGGAGCCCTCTGGAAACACCATATATTTT
>TRBD1|TRBJ2-3|TRBV6-1|-
CASSESRGLFADTQYF
TGTGCCAGCAGTGAATCGAGGGGGCTATTCGCAGATACGCAGTATTTT
>TRBD1|TRBJ1-1|TRBV18|-
CASSQGQRDTEAFF
TGTGCCAGCTCACAGGGACAGAGGGACACTGAAGCTTTCTTT
>TRBD1|TRBJ1-4|TRBV5-5|-
CASSLGTAVGTGEKLFF
TGTGCCAGCAGCCTCGGGACAGCGGTTGGGACTGGTGAAAAACTGTTTTTT
>-|TRBJ2-3|TRBV19|-
CASSLSGSPDTQYF
TGTGCCAGTAGTCTCTCGGGGAGCCCCGATACGCAGTATTTT
>TRBD2|TRBJ2-1|TRBV11-3|-
CASSLATGTSLSGEQFF
TGTGCCAGCAGCTTAGCGACCGGGACTAGTCTTAGTGGTGAGCAGTTCTTC
>TRBD2|TRBJ2-3|TRBV3-1/TRBV3-2|-
CASSQLRGGTDTQYF
TGTGCCAGCAGCCAATTGCGGGGGGGCACAGATACGCAGTATTTT
>-|TRBJ1-1|TRBV29-1|once
CSVGGGRTEAFF
TGCAGCGTTGGGGGAGGGAGGACTGAAGCTTTCTTT
>-|TRBJ1-2|TRBV18|-
CASSPPGGSVYGYTF
TGTGCCAGCTCACCACCGGGGGGATCGGTCTATGGCTACACCTTC
>TRBD1|TRBJ1-2|TRBV6-5|-
CASSSGGQGGGYTF
TGTGCCAGCAGTTCTGGGGGACAGGGAGGTGGCTACACCTTC
>-|TRBJ2-5|TRBV7-8|-
CASSFQQGPKETQYF
TGTGCCAGCAGCTTTCAACAGGGCCCCAAAGAGACCCAGTACTTC
>-|TRBJ1-1|TRBV9|-
CASSVVGQNTEAFF
TGTGCCAGCAGCGTAGTGGGACAGAACACTGAAGCTTTCTTT
>-|TRBJ1-1|TRBV7-2|-
CASSLVWSGANTEAFF
TGTGCCAGCAGCTTAGTGTGGTCAGGGGCCAACACTGAAGCTTTCTTT
>TRBD1|TRBJ1-2|TRBV4-2|-
CASSAGTGDPRGYTF
TGTGCCAGCAGCGCCGGGACAGGGGACCCCCGTGGCTACACCTTC
>-|TRBJ2-1|TRBV6-2/TRBV6-3|-
CASSSGTWEQFF
TGTGCCAGCAGCTCAGGGACTTGGGAGCAGTTCTTC
>-|TRBJ2-1|TRBV7-9|few
CASSLEAGPYNEQFF
TGTGCCAGCAGCTTAGAGGCGGGACCCTACAATGAGCAGTTCTTC